The rows below give T cell receptor beta chains drawn from one sample of a study of technical replicates of blood from a handful of donors. Produced via immunoSEQ multiplex PCR; TCRdb's table is partial and in-frame only. The table shows under 80,000 clones, with roughly 90% occurring only once. Sequencing used PBMCs. These receptors came from a human donor in good health. Some clones in this sample may be carry-over from other donors' samples. Both conserved end residues are part of each CDR3. D genes are given only for firm matches. Rows may omit the clone size; those that give it use once, few, many or a size class.

D,J,size,V,CDR3,DNA
NA,TRBJ1-4,few,TRBV29-1,CSVEGTTTNEKLFF,TGCAGCGTTGAAGGGACAACAACTAATGAAAAACTGTTTTTT
NA,TRBJ2-7,NA,TRBV7-9,CASSSVRGNYEQYF,TGTGCCAGCAGCTCCGTCAGGGGTAACTACGAGCAGTACTTC
NA,TRBJ1-2,NA,TRBV25-1,CASSDLTRGYTF,TGTGCCAGCAGTGACCTAACTAGGGGCTACACCTTC
NA,TRBJ2-5,NA,TRBV15,CATSRGGTQETQYF,TGTGCCACCAGCAGAGGTGGGACTCAAGAGACCCAGTACTTC
TRBD1,TRBJ1-5,NA,TRBV2,CASSGQGNQPQHF,TGTGCCAGCAGCGGACAGGGGAATCAGCCCCAGCATTTT
NA,TRBJ1-6,NA,TRBV7-3,CASSTNQGSPLHF,TGTGCCAGCAGTACAAATCAGGGATCACCCCTCCACTTT
NA,TRBJ1-2,NA,TRBV27,CASSFGSANYGYTF,TGTGCCAGCAGTTTTGGTTCGGCTAACTATGGCTACACCTTC
NA,TRBJ2-5,NA,TRBV4-2,CASSQDEHRQETQYF,TGTGCCAGCAGCCAAGATGAACACAGACAAGAGACCCAGTACTTC
TRBD2,TRBJ2-7,once,TRBV9,CASSKLADGDYEQYF,TGTGCCAGCAGCAAACTAGCGGACGGGGACTACGAGCAGTACTTC
TRBD1,TRBJ2-3,once,TRBV5-1,CASSGGTGPSTDTQYF,TGCGCCAGCAGCGGGGGGACAGGTCCTAGCACAGATACGCAGTATTTT
TRBD2,TRBJ2-5,NA,TRBV7-2,CASHPGGSRETQYF,TGTGCCAGCCACCCGGGGGGGAGCCGAGAGACCCAGTACTTC
TRBD1,TRBJ1-2,NA,TRBV6-1,CASSRDRGYTF,TGTGCCAGCAGTCGGGACAGGGGCTACACCTTC
NA,TRBJ1-6,few,TRBV4-1,CASSQEAGASSPLHF,TGCGCCAGCAGCCAAGAAGCGGGGGCTTCTTCACCCCTCCACTTT
NA,TRBJ2-1,NA,TRBV5-1,CASSLESGGHEQFF,TGCGCCAGCAGCCTTGAATCTGGGGGCCATGAGCAGTTCTTC
TRBD1,TRBJ2-5,NA,TRBV4-2,CASSPTGTGAGKTQYF,TGTGCCAGCAGCCCGACCGGGACAGGGGCTGGGAAGACCCAGTACTTC
TRBD1,TRBJ1-2,NA,TRBV11-2,CASSTGGQGVGYTF,TGTGCCAGCAGCACCGGCGGGCAGGGGGTTGGCTACACCTTC
NA,TRBJ1-5,NA,TRBV7-2,CASSSRRGNQPQHF,TGTGCCAGCAGCTCCCGACGAGGGAATCAGCCCCAGCATTTT